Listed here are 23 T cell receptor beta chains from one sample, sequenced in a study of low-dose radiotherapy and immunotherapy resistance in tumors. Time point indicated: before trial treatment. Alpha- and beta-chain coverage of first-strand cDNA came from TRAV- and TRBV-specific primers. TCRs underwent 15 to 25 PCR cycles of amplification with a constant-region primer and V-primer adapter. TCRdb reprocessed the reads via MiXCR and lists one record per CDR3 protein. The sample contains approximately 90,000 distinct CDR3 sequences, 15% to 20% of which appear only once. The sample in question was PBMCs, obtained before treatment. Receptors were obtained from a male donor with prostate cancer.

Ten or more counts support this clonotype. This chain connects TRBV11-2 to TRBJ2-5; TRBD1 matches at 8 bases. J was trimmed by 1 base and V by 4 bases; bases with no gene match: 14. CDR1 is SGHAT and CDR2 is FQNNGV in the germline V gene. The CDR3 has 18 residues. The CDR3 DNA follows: TGTGCCAGCAGCTCAGGACAGGGCGGAGTTCCGGGCCAAGAGACCCAGTACTTC. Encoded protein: CASSSGQGGVPGQETQYF.

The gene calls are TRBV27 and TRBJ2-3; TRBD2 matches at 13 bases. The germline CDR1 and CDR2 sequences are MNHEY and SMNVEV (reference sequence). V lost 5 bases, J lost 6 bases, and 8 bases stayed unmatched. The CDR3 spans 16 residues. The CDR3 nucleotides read TGTGCCAGCAGTGTCTTACTAGCGGGGGGGCAGGATACGCAGTATTTT. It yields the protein CASSVLLAGGQDTQYF.

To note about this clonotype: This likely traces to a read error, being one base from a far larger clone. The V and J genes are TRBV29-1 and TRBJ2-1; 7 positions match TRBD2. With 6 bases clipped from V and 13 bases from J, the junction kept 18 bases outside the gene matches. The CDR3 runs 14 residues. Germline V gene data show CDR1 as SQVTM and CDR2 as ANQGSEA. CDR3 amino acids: CSVKRGRVRETQFF. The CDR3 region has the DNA TGCAGCGTGAAGCGGGGTAGGGTTCGAGAGACCCAGTTCTTC.

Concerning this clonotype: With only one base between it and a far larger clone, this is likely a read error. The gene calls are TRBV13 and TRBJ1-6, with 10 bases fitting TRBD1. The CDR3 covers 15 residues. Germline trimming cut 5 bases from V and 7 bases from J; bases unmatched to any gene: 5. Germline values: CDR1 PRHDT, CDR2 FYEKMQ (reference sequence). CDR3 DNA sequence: TGTGCCAGCAGCCCCCTGGGACAGGGGAATTCACCCCTCCACTTT. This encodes CASSPLGQGNSPLHF.

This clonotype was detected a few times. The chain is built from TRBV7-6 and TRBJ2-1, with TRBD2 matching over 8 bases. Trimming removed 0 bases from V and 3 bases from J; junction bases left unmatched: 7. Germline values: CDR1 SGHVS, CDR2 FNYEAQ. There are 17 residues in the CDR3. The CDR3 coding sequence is TGTGCCAGCAGCTTAGCCCTAGGACTAGCCGGCTACAATGAGCAGTTCTTC. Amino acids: CASSLALGLAGYNEQFF.

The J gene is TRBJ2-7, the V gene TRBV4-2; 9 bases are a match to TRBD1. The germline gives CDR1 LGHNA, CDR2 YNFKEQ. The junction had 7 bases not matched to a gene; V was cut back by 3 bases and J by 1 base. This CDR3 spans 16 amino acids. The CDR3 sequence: CASSQETGTGSYEQYF. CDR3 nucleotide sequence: TGTGCCAGCAGCCAGGAGACCGGGACAGGGTCCTACGAGCAGTACTTC.

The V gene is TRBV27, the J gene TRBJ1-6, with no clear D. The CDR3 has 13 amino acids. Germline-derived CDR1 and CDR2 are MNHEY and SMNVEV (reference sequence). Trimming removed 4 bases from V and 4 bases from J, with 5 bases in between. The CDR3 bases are TGTGCCAGCAGTTCTTCATATAATTCACCCCTCCACTTT. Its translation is CASSSSYNSPLHF.

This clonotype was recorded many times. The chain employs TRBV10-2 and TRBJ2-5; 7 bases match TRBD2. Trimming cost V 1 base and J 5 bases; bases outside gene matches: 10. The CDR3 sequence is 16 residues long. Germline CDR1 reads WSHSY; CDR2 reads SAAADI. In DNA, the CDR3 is TGCGCCAGCAGTGAGTGGGGGGGAAGGACCTCGGAGACCCAGTACTTC. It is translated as CASSEWGGRTSETQYF.

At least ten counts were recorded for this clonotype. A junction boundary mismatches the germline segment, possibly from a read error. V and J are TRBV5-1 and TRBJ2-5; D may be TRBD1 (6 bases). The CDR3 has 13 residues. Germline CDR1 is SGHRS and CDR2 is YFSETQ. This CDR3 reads CASSIPGEETQYF. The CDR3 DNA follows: TGTGCCAGCAGCATCCCAGGGGAAGAGACCCAGTACTTC. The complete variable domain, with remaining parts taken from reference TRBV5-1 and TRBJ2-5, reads KAGVTQTPRYLIKTRGQQVTLSCSPISGHRSVSWYQQTPGQGLQFLFEYFSETQRNKGNFPGRFSGRQFSNSRSEMNVSTLELGDSALYLCASSIPGEETQYFGPGTRLLVL.

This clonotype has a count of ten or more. The CDR3 sequence: CASSLEGSDDTDTQYF. CDR3 bases: TGCGCCAGCAGCTTGGAAGGTAGCGATGACACAGATACGCAGTATTTT. This rearrangement joins TRBV5-1 to TRBJ2-3; possibly TRBD2 for D (5 bases). CDR3 length equals 16 residues. V lost 0 bases and J 2 bases, leaving 13 bases between the germline ends. Germline V lookup: CDR1 SGHRS, CDR2 YFSETQ.

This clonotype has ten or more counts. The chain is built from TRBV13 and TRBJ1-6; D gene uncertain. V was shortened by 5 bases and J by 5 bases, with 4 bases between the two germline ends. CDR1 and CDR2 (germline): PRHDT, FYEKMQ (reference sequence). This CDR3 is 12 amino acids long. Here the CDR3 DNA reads TGTGCCAGCAGCGGCGATAATTCACCCCTCCACTTT. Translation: CASSGDNSPLHF.

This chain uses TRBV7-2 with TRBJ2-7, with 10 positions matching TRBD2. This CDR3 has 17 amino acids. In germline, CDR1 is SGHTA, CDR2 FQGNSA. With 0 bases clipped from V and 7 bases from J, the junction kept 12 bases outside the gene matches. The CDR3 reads CASSLAGAGGRSGEQYF. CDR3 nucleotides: TGTGCCAGCAGCTTAGCGGGAGCGGGAGGGCGCTCCGGAGAGCAGTACTTC.

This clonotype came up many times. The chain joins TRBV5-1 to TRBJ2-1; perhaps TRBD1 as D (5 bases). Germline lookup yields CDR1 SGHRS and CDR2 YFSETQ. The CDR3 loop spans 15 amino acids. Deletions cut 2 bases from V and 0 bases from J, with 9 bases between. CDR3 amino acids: CASSLSQGSYNEQFF. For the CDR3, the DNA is TGCGCCAGCAGCTTATCGCAGGGCTCCTACAATGAGCAGTTCTTC.

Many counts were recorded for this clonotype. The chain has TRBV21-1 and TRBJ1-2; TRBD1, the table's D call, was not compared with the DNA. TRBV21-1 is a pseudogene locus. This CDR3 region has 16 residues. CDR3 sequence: CASSQLGAGAFRGYTF. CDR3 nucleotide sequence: TGTGCCAGCAGCCAACTCGGGGCAGGGGCCTTCCGGGGCTACACCTTC.

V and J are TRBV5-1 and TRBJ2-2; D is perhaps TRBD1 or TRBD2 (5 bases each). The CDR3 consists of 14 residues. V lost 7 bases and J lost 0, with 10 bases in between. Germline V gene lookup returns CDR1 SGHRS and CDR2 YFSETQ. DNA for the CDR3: TGCGCCAGCGGGGGAATAGCGAACACCGGGGAGCTGTTTTTT. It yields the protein CASGGIANTGELFF.

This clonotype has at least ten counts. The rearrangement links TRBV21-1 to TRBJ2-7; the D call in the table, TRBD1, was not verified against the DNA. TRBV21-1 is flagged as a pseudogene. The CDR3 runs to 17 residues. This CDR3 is CASSNPLWPANSYEQYF. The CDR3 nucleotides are TGTGCCAGCAGCAACCCCCTTTGGCCAGCGAACTCCTACGAGCAGTACTTC.

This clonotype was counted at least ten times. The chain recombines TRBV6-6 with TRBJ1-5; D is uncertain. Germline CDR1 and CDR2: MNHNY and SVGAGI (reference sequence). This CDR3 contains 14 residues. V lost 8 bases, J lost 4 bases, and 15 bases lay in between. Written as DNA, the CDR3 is TGTGCCAGCCGGTTTGGGGAGGAAAATCAGCCCCAGCATTTT. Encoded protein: CASRFGEENQPQHF.

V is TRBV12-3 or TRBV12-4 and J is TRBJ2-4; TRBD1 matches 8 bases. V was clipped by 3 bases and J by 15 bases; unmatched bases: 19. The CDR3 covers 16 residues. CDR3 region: CASSFGQGRAKNNRYF. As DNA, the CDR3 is TGTGCCAGCAGTTTTGGACAGGGCCGGGCCAAAAACAATCGGTACTTC.

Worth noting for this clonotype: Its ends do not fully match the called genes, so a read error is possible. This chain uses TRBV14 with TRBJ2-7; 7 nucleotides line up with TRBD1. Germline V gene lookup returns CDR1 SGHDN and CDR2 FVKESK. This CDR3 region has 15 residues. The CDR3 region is CANSPRQGAAYEQYF. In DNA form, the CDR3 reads TGTGCCAACAGCCCGAGACAGGGAGCCGCGTACGAGCAGTACTTC.

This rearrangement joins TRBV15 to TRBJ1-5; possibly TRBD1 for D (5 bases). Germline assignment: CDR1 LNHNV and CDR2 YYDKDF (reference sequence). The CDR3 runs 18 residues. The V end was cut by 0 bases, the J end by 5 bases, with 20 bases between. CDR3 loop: CATSRDNWGGVGYQPQHF. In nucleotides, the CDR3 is TGTGCCACCAGCAGAGATAATTGGGGGGGGGTGGGGTATCAGCCCCAGCATTTT. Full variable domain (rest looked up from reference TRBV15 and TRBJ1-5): DAMVIQNPRYQVTQFGKPVTLSCSQTLNHNVMYWYQQKSSQAPKLLFHYYDKDFNNEADTPDNFQSRRPNTSFCFLDIRSPGLGDTAMYLCATSRDNWGGVGYQPQHFGDGTRLSIL.

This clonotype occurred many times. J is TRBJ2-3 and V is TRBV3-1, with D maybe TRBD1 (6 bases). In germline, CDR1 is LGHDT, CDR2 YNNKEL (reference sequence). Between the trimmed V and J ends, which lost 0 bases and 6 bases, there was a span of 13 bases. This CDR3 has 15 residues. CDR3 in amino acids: CASSQESAGDDTQYF. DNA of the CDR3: TGTGCCAGCAGCCAAGAATCGGCAGGGGATGATACGCAGTATTTT.

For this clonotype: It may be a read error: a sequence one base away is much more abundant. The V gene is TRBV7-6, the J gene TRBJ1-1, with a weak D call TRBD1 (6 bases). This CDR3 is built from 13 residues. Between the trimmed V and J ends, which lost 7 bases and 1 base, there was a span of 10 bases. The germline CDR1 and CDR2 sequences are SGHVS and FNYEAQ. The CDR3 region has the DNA TGTGCCAGCAACCTGGACAGGAACACTGAAGCTTTCTTT. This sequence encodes CASNLDRNTEAFF.

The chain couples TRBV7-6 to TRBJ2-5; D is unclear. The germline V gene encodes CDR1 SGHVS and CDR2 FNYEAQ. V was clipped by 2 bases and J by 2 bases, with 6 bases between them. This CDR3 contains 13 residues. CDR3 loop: CASSLPAQETQYF. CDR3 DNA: TGTGCCAGCAGCTTACCGGCACAAGAGACCCAGTACTTC.